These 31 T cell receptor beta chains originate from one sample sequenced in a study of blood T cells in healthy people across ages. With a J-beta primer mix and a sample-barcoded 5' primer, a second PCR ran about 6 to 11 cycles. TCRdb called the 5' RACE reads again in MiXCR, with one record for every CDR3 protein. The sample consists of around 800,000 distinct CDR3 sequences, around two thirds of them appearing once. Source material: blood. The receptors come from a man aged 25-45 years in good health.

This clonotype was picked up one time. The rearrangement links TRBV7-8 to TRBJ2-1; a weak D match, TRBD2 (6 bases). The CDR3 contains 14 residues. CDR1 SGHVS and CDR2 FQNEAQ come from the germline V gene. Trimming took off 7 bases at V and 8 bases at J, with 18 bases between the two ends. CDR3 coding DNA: TGTGCCAGCATGGCAGCGTCATGGGGGGATGAGCAGTTCTTC. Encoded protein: CASMAASWGDEQFF.

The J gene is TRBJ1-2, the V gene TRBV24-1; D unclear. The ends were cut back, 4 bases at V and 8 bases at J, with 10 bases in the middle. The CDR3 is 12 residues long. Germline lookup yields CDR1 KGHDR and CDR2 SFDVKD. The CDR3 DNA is TGTGCCACCAGTGACTTCTTCGGCGGCTACACCTTC. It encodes CATSDFFGGYTF.

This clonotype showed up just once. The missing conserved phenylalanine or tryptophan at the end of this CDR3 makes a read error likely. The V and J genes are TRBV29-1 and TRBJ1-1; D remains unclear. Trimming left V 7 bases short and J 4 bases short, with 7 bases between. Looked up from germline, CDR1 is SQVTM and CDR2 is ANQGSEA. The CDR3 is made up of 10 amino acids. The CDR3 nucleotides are TGCAGCGCAGGCGGCACTGAAGCTTTCTTG. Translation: CSAGGTEAFL.

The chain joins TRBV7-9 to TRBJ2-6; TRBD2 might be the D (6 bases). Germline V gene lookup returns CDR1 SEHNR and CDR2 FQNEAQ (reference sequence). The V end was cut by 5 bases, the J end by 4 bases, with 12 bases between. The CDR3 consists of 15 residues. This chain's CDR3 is CASSVGGPGANVLTF. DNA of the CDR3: TGTGCCAGCAGCGTCGGAGGGCCGGGGGCCAACGTCCTGACTTTC.

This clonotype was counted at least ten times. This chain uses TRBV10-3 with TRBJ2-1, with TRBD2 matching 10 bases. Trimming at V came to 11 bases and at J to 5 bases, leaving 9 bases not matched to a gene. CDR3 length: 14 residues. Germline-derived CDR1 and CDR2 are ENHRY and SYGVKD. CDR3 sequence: CASNSGGHDNEQFF. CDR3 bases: TGTGCCTCCAATAGCGGGGGGCACGACAATGAGCAGTTCTTC.

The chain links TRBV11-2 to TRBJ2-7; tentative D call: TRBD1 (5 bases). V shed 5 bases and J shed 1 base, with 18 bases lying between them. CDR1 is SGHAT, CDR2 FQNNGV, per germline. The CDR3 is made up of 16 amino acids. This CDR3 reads CASSRRGGVGSYEQYF. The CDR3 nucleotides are TGTGCCAGCAGCCGAAGGGGTGGCGTAGGTTCCTACGAGCAGTACTTC.

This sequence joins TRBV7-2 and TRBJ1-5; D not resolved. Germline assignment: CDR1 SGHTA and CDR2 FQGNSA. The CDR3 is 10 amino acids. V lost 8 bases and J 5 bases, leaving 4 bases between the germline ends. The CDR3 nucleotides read TGTGCCAGCCCTCATCAGCCCCAGCATTTT. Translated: CASPHQPQHF.

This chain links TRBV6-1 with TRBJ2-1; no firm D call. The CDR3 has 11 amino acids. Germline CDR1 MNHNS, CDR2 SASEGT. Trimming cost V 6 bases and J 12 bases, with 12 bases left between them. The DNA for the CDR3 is TGTGCCAGCAGCTTCTCTAGGCCGCAGTTCTTC. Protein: CASSFSRPQFF.

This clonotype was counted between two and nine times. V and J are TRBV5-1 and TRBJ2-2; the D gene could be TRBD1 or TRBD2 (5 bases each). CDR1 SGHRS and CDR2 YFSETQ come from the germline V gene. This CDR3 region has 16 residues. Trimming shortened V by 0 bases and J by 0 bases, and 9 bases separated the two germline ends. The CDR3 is CASSLDGDPNTGELFF. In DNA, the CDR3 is TGCGCCAGCAGCTTGGACGGGGACCCGAACACCGGGGAGCTGTTTTTT.

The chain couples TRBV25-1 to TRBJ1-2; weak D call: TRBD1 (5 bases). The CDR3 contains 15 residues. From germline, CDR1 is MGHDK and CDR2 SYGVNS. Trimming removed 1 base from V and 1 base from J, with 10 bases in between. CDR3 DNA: TGTGCCAGCAGTGAATGGGAGACAGATAACTATGGCTACACCTTC. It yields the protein CASSEWETDNYGYTF.

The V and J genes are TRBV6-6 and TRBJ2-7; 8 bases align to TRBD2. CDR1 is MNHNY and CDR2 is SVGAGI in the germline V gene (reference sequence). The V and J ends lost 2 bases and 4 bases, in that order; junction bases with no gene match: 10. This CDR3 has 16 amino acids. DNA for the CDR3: TGTGCCAGCAGTTACGGACTAGCCCATGGGGCTTACGAGCAGTACTTC. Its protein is CASSYGLAHGAYEQYF.

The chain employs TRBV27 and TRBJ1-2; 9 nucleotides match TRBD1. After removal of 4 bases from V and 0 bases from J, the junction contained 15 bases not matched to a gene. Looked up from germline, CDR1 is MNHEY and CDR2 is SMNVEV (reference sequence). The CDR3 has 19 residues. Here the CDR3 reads CASSSLKGQGPKPNYGYTF. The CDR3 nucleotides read TGTGCCAGCAGTTCATTAAAAGGACAGGGGCCCAAACCTAACTATGGCTACACCTTC.

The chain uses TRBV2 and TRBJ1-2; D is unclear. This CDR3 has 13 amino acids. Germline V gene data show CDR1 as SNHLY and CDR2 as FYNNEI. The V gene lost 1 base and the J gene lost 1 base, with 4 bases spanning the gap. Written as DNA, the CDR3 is TGTGCCAGCAGTGAAGGCAGTAACTATGGCTACACCTTC. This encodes CASSEGSNYGYTF.

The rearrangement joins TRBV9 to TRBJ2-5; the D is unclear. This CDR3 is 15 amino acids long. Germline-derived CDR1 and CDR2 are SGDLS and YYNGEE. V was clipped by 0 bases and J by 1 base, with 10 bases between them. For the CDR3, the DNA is TGTGCCAGCAGCGTAGGGGGAAGACCCCAAGAGACCCAGTACTTC. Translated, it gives CASSVGGRPQETQYF. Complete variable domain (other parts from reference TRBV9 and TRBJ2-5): DSGVTQTPKHLITATGQRVTLRCSPRSGDLSVYWYQQSLDQGLQFLIQYYNGEERAKGNILERFSAQQFPDLHSELNLSSLELGDSALYFCASSVGGRPQETQYFGPGTRLLVL.

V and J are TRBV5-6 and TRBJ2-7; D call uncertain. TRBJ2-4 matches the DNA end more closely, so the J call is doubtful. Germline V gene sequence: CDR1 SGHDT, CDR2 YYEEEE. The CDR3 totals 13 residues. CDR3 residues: CASSLDSSYIQYF. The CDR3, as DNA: TGTGCCAGCAGCTTGGATTCGAGCTACATTCAGTACTTC.

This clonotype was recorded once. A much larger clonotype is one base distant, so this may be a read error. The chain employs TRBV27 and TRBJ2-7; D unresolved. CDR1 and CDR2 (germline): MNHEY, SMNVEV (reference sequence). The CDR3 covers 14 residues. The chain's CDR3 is CASSLAYSSYEQNF. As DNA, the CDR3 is TGTGCCAGCAGTTTAGCCTACAGCTCCTACGAGCAGAACTTC.

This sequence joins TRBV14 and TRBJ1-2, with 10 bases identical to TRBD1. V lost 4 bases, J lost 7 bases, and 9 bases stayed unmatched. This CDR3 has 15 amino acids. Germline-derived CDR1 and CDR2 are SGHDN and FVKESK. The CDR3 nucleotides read TGTGCCAGCAGCCGGGACAGGGGAAACAAACGTGGCTACACCTTC. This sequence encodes CASSRDRGNKRGYTF.

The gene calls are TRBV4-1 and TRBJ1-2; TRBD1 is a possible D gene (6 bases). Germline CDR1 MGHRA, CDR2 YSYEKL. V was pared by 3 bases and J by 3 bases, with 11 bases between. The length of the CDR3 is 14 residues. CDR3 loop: CASSQAGADYGYTF. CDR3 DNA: TGCGCCAGCAGCCAGGCAGGGGCGGACTATGGCTACACCTTC.

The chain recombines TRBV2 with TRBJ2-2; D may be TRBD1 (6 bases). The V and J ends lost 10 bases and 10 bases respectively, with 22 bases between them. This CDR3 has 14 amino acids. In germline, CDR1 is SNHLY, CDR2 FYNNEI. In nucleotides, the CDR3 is TGTGCCACCCGACGGGACAAAATAACGGAGGAGCTGTTTTTT. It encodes CATRRDKITEELFF.

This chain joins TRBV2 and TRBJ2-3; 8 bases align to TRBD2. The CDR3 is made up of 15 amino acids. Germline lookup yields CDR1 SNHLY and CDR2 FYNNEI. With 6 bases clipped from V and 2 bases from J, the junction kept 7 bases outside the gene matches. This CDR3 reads CASSLFGGDTDTQYF. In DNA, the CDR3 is TGTGCCAGCAGCCTGTTCGGGGGGGACACAGATACGCAGTATTTT.

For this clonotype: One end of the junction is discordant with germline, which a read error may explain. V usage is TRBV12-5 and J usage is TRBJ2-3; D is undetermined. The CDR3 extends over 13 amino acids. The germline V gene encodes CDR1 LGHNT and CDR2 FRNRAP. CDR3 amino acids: CASGLDTQSPQYF. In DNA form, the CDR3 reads TGTGCGAGTGGTTTGGATACCCAATCTCCCCAGTATTTT.

The CDR3 DNA is TGCGCCAGCAGCCCTAGCGGGGGGAGGGATGAGCAGTACTTC. Translated: CASSPSGGRDEQYF. The gene calls are TRBV4-3 and TRBJ2-5; TRBD2 agrees at 11 bases. V was clipped by 4 bases and J by 11 bases; unmatched bases: 9. Germline V gives CDR1 LGHNA, CDR2 YSLEER. This CDR3 is 14 amino acids long.

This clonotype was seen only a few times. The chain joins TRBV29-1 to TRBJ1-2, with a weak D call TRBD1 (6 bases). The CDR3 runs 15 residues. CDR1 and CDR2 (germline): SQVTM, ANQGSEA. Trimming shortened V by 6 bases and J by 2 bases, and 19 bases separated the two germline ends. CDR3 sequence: CSVRPGGLRNYGYTF. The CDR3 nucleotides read TGCAGCGTACGCCCTGGGGGGCTCCGAAACTATGGCTACACCTTC.

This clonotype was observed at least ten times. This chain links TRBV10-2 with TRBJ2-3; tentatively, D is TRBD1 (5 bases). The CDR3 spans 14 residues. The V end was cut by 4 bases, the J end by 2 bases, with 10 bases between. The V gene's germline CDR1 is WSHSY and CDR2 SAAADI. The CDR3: CASSVIGDTDTQYF. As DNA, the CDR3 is TGCGCCAGCAGTGTAATAGGGGACACAGATACGCAGTATTTT.

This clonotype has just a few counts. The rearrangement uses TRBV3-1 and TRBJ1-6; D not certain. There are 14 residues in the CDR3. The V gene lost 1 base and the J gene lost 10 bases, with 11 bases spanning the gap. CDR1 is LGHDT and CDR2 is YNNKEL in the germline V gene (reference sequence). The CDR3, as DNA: TGTGCCAGCAGCCAAGGAGCTTCCCGCTCACCCCTCCACTTT. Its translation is CASSQGASRSPLHF. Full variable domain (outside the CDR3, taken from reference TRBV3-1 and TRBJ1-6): DTAVSQTPKYLVTQMGNDKSIKCEQNLGHDTMYWYKQDSKKFLKIMFSYNNKELIINETVPNRFSPKSPDKAHLNLHINSLELGDSAVYFCASSQGASRSPLHFGNGTRLTVT.

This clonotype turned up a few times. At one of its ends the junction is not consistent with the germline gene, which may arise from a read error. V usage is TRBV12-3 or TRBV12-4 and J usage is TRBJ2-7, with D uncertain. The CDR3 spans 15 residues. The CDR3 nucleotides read TGTGCCAGCAGTTCGGGTTCAGTGAGCTCCTACGGGCAGTACTTC. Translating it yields CASSSGSVSSYGQYF.

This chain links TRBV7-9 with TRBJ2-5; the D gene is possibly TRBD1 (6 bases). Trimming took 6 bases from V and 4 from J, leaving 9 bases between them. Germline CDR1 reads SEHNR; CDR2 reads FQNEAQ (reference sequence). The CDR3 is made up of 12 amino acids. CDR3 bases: TGTGCCAGCAGTACAGGGTTAGAGACCCAGTACTTC. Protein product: CASSTGLETQYF. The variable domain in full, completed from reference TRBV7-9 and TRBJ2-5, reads DTGVSQNPRHKITKRGQNVTFRCDPISEHNRLYWYRQTLGQGPEFLTYFQNEAQLEKSRLLSDRFSAERPKGSFSTLEIQRTEQGDSAMYLCASSTGLETQYFGPGTRLLVL.

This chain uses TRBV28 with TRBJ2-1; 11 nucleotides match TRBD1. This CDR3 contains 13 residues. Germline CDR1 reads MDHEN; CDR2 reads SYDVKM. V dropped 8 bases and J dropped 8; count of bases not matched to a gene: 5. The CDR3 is CASGGTGGYEQFF. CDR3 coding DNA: TGTGCCAGCGGGGGGACAGGGGGGTATGAGCAGTTCTTC.

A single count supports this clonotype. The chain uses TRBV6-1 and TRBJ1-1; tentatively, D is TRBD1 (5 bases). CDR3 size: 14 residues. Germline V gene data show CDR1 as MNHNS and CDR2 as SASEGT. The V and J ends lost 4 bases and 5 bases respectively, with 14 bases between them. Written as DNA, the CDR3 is TGTGCCAGCAGTGCATCGCTGGGGGGAACTGAAGCTTTCTTT. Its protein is CASSASLGGTEAFF.

The CDR3 sequence: CASWKGYGANVLTF. In DNA, the CDR3 is TGTGCCAGCTGGAAGGGGTATGGGGCCAACGTCCTGACTTTC. This sequence joins TRBV7-2 and TRBJ2-6, with a tentative D call TRBD1 (5 bases). Germline V gene sequence: CDR1 SGHTA, CDR2 FQGNSA. V was trimmed by 8 bases and J by 3 bases, leaving 11 bases between them. This CDR3 is built from 14 residues.

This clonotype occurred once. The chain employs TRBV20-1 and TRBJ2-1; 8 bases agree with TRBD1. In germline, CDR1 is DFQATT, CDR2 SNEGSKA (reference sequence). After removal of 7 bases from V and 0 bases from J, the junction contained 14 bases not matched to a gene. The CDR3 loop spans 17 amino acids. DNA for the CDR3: TGCAGTGTAGAGGACAGGGACCAGTCCAGCTCCTACAATGAGCAGTTCTTC. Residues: CSVEDRDQSSSYNEQFF.